The T cell receptor (beta chain) under discussion was sequenced for a study of T cell responses to AZD1222 COVID-19 vaccine. Study-wide background: It was second doses at about 4 or about 12 weeks that were pooled.

The table came from immunoSEQ multiplex PCR; TCRdb's copy has only in-frame clones and leaves some out. The sample shows roughly 160,000 clones, 85% to 95% of them seen only once. The CDR3 consists of 16 residues. Germline CDR1 MNHEY, CDR2 SVGEGT. The ends lost 2 bases at V and 5 bases at J; junction bases unmatched: 5. Findings of the study overall: Of the AZD1222 recipients, only six were seropositive at baseline.

Worth noting for this clone: Its antigen is not identified.

The sequenced sample was peripheral blood, obtained on day 0 of AZD1222 vaccination. The chain couples TRBV6-2 or TRBV6-3 to TRBJ2-2, with 10 bases matching TRBD1. This TCR was sampled from an adult in good health. This CDR3 is CASSYPGTGDTGELFF. The CDR3 bases are TGTGCCAGCAGTTACCCAGGGACAGGGGATACCGGGGAGCTGTTTTTT.